These 8 T cell receptor beta chains were all obtained from the same sample, sequenced in a study of shared clonotypes between healthy human individuals. Libraries were prepared by immunoSEQ multiplex PCR; TCRdb keeps only in-frame clonotypes and omits some of them. The data contain 2 million to 2.5 million clones, approximately 93% of them singletons. The material sequenced was naive CD4+ T cells from PBMCs. The subset is: CD45RA+ positively selected. These receptors were collected from a man younger than 35 in good health. Some clones in this sample may be carry-over from other donors' samples.

J is TRBJ2-3 and V is TRBV28; 8 bases are a match to TRBD2. V gave up 8 bases and J gave up 0 bases; unmatched junction bases: 10. Germline CDR1 and CDR2: MDHEN and SYDVKM. CDR3 length: 16 amino acids. Written as DNA, the CDR3 is TGTGCCAGCGGAAATGTAGCGGGATCGAGCACAGATACGCAGTATTTT. It codes for CASGNVAGSSTDTQYF. Variable domain in full (rest from reference TRBV28 and TRBJ2-3): DVKVTQSSRYLVKRTGEKVFLECVQDMDHENMFWYRQDPGLGLRLIYFSYDVKMKEKGDIPEGYSVSREKKERFSLILESASTNQTSMYLCASGNVAGSSTDTQYFGPGTRLTVL.

The chain recombines TRBV5-4 with TRBJ1-1; no firm D call. V dropped 1 base and J dropped 4 bases, with 11 bases sitting between them. The CDR3 covers 14 residues. Germline CDR1 is SGHNT and CDR2 is YYREEE (reference sequence). The CDR3 DNA is TGTGCCAGCAGCTTGTCAGTAACCGGCACTGAAGCTTTCTTT. Translation gives CASSLSVTGTEAFF.

The chain is built from TRBV28 and TRBJ2-3; TRBD2 matches 7 bases. The germline V gene has CDR1 MDHEN and CDR2 SYDVKM. Unmatched junction bases numbered 3, after V lost 2 bases and J lost 1 base. This CDR3 has 15 residues. In DNA, the CDR3 is TGTGCCAGCAGTTTACCTAGCGGAGGCACAGATACGCAGTATTTT. Protein: CASSLPSGGTDTQYF.

V usage is TRBV2 and J usage is TRBJ2-1; D may be TRBD1 or TRBD2 (5 bases each). Germline V gene lookup returns CDR1 SNHLY and CDR2 FYNNEI. V dropped 4 bases and J dropped 2 bases, with 12 bases sitting between them. The CDR3 is 15 residues long. The CDR3 protein is CASSGGRGTYNEQFF. Written as DNA, the CDR3 is TGTGCCAGCAGTGGGGGACGAGGGACCTACAATGAGCAGTTCTTC. Variable domain in full (rest from reference TRBV2 and TRBJ2-1): EPEVTQTPSHQVTQMGQEVILRCVPISNHLYFYWYRQILGQKVEFLVSFYNNEISEKSEIFDDQFSVERPDGSNFTLKIRSTKLEDSAMYFCASSGGRGTYNEQFFGPGTRLTVL.

The chain is built from TRBV18 and TRBJ1-3; 8 positions match TRBD1. Germline V gene sequence: CDR1 KGHSH, CDR2 LQKENI. CDR3 length: 15 residues. Trimming took 3 bases from V and 4 from J; bases not matched to a gene: 5. The CDR3 reads CASSPGQAIGNTIYF. The DNA of the CDR3 is TGTGCCAGCTCACCGGGACAGGCGATCGGAAACACCATATATTTT.

The CDR3 region is CASSPLSSGGNQPQHF. The CDR3 DNA is TGTGCCAGCTCACCATTGTCCTCCGGCGGCAATCAGCCCCAGCATTTT. The chain is built from TRBV18 and TRBJ1-5; D not certain. Germline values: CDR1 KGHSH, CDR2 LQKENI. The CDR3 runs 16 residues. The V end was cut by 2 bases, the J end by 2 bases, with 13 bases between.

Details on this clone: An end of the junction differs from the germline gene, which may be a read error. The CDR3 spells CASSLDDSGSLF. CDR3 coding DNA: TGTGCCAGCAGCTTAGATGATTCGGGTTCACTGTTC. This chain links TRBV11-2 with TRBJ1-2; no clear D gene. The CDR3 has 12 residues. Germline V CDR1 and CDR2: SGHAT, FQNNGV.

V is TRBV5-1 and J is TRBJ1-1, with D perhaps matching TRBD1 (5 bases). The CDR3 has 14 amino acids. V shed 4 bases and J shed 0 bases, with 10 bases lying between them. The V gene's germline CDR1 is SGHRS and CDR2 YFSETQ. CDR3 sequence: CASSTMTVNTEAFF. CDR3 nucleotides: TGCGCCAGCAGCACCATGACAGTGAACACTGAAGCTTTCTTT.